This T cell receptor beta chain is from a study of persistence of HIV-infected CD4 T cells. A remark on this clone: Antigen: not known.

Overall study results and limits: Antigen-responding cells were enriched for degenerate expanded CDR3beta sequences. CMV- and Gag-responding cells had lower TCRbeta richness than CD3/CD28-responding cells.

Cells were stimulated with overlapping HIV-1 Gag 15-mer peptides. CD4+ T cells upregulating both CD40 ligand and CD69 were sorted as responding cells. A roughly 17-hour stimulation of CD8-depleted PBMCs used anti-CD28/CD49d costimulation, CD40-blocking antibody and enfuvirtide. The libraries were made with immunoSEQ version 4 in survey mode. Clones were sequenced by immunoSEQ multiplex PCR, and TCRdb holds only the in-frame ones, with some missing. The table has fewer than 15,000 clones, 60% to 80% seen once; the top ten hold roughly 7.2%. Source: CD4+ T cells sorted from PBMCs after roughly 18-hour stimulation, taken from a patient who received antiretroviral therapy. The sequence came from an adult man with HIV who was CMV-seropositive.

The DNA of the CDR3 is TGTGCCAGCTCACTGGACAGGGCTAACTATGGCTACACCTTC. Its translation: CASSLDRANYGYTF. The rearrangement links TRBV18 to TRBJ1-2; 8 positions agree with TRBD1. With 4 bases clipped from V and 0 bases from J, the junction kept 1 base outside the gene matches. The length of the CDR3 is 14 residues. The germline CDR1 and CDR2 sequences are KGHSH and LQKENI.